This T cell receptor (beta chain) was captured in a study of cytomegalovirus exposure and HLA in healthy donors. Study-level results: TCR beta sequences reportedly predicted the HLA-A and HLA-B alleles of most subjects accurately. A later examination showed that TCR association rates differed by HLA locus, with DRB1 most and HLA-C fewest.

The ends lost 3 bases at V and 4 bases at J; junction bases unmatched: 8. The CDR3 sequence is 15 residues long. Germline values: CDR1 MGHRA, CDR2 YSYEKL. Note on this clone: Its antigen is as yet unknown.

Primers for the PCR totalled 60 Vbeta and 13 Jbeta. The table came from immunoSEQ multiplex PCR; TCRdb's copy has only in-frame clones and leaves some out. The sample carries about 91,000 clones, about 68% recorded once. Each donor's status was that of a healthy bone marrow donor. This chain joins TRBV4-1 and TRBJ1-2; 7 positions match TRBD1. The origin of this receptor is a human donor in good health. The sample consisted of PBMCs. The DNA for the CDR3 is TGCGCCAGCAGCCAGCAGGACAGGAGGAGCTATGGCTACACCTTC. This codes for CASSQQDRRSYGYTF.